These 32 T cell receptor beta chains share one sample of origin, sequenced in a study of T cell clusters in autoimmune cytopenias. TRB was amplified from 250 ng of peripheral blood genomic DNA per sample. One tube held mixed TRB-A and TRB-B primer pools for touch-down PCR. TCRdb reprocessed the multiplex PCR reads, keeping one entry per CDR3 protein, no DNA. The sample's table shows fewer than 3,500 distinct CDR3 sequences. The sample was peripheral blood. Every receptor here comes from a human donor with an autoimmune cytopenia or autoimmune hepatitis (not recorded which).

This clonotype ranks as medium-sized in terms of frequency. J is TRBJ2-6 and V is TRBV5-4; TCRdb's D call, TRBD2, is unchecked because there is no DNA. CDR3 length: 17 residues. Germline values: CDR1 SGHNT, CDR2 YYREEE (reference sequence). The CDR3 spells CASSSLSGNSGANVLTF.

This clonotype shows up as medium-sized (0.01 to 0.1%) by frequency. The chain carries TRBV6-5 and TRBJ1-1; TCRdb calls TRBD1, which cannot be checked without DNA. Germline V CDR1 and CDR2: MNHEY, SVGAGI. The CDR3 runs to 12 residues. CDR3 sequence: CASRGQPSEAFF.

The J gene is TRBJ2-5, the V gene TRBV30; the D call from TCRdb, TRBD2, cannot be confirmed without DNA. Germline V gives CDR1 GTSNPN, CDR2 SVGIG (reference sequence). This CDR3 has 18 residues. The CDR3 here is CAWSVGTFGGRDQETQYF.

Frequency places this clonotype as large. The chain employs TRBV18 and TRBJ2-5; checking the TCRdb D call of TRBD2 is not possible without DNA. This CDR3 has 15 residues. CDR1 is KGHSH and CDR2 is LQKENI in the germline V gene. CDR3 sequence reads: CASSLFGLDGETQYF. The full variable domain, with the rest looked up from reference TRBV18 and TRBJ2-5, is NAGVMQNPRHLVRRRGQEARLRCSPMKGHSHVYWYRQLPEEGLKFMVYLQKENIIDESGMPKERFSAEFPKEGPSILRIQQVVRGDSAAYFCASSLFGLDGETQYFGPGTRLLVL.

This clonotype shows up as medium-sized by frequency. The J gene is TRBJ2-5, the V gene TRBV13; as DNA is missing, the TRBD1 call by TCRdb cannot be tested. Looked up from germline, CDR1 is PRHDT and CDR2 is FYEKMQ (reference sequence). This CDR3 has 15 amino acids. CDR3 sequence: CASSLSGQGKETQYF. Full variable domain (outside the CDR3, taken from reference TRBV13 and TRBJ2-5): AAGVIQSPRHLIKEKRETATLKCYPIPRHDTVYWYQQGPGQDPQFLISFYEKMQSDKGSIPDRFSAQQFSDYHSELNMSSLELGDSALYFCASSLSGQGKETQYFGPGTRLLVL.

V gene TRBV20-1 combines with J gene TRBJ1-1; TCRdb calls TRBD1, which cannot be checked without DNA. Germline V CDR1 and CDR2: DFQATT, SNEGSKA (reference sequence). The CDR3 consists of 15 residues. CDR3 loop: CSASDREEVDTEAFF.

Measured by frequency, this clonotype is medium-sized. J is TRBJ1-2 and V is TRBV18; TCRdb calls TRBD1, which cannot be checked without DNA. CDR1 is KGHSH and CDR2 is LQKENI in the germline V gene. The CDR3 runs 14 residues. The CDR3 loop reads CASSPMGQSYGYTF.

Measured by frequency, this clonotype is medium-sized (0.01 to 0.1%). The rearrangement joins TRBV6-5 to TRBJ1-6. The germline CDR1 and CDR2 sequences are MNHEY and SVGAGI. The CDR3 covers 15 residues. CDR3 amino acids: CASSRLSEGNSPLHF.

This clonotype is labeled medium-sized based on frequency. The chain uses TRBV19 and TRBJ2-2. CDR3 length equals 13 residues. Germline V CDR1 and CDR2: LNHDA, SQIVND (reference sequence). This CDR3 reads CASSVQNTGELFF.

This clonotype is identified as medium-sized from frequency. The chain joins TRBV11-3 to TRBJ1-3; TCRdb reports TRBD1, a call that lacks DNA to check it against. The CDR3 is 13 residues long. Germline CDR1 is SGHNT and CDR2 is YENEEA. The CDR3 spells CASSLTGGNTIYF.

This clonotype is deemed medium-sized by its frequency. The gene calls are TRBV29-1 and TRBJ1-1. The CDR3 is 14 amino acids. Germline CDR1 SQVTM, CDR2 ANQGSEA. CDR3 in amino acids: CSVEDLRTKGEAFF.

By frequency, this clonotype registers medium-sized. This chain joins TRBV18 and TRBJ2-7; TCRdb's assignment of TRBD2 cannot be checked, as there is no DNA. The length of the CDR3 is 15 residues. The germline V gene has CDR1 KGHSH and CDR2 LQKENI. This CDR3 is CASSIAGGSSYEQYF.

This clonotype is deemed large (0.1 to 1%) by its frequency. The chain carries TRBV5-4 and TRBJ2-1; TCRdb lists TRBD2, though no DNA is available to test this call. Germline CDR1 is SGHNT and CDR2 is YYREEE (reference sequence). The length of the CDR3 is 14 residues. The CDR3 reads CASSFPAGNNEQFF.

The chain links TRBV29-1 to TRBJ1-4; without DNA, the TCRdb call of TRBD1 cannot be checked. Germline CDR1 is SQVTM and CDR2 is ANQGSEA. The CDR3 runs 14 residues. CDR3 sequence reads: CSVHSGGTNEKLFF.

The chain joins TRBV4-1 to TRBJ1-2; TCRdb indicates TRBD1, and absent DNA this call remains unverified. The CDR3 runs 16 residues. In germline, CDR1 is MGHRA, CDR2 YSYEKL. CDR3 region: CASSQDIHRVNYGYTF.

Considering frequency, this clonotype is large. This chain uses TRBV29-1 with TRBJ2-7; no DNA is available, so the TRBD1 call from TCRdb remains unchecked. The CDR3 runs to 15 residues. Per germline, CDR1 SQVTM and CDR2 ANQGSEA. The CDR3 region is CSVESDGRGTYEQYF.

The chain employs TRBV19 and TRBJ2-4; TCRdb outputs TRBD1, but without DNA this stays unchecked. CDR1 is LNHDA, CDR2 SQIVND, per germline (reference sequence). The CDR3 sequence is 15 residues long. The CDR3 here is CASSLSWTGVNIQYF.

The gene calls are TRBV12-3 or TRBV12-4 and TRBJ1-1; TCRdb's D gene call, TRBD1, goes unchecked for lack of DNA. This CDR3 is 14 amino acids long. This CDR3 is CASSYSGVNTEAFF.

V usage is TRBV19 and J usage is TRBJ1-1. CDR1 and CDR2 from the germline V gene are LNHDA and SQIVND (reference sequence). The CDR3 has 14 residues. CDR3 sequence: CASSISSGGPEAFF.

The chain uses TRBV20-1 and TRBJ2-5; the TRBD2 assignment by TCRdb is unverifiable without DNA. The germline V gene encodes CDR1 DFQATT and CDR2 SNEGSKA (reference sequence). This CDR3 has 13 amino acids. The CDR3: CSARDDSVGTQYF.

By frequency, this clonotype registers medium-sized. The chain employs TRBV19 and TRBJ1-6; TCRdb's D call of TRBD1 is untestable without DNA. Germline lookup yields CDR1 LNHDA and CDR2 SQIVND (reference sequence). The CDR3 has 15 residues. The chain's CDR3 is CASSIRDRGRSPLHF.

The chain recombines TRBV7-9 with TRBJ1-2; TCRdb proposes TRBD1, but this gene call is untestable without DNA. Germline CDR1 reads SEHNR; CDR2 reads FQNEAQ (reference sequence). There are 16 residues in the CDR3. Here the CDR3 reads CASSDSRTRSNYGYTF.

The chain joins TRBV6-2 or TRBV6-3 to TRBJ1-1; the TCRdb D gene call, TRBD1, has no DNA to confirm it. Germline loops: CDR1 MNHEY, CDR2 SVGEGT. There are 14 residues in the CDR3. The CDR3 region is CATGRQLMNTEAFF.

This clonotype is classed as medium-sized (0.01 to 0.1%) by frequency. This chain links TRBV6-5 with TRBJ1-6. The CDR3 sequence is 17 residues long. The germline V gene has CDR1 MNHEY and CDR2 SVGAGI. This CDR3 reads CASSYLQGLAYNSPLHF.

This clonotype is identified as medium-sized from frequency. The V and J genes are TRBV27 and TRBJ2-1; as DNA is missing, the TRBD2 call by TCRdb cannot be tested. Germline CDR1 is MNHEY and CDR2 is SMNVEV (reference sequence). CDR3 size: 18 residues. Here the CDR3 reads CASSLSWLRGPRGHEQFF.

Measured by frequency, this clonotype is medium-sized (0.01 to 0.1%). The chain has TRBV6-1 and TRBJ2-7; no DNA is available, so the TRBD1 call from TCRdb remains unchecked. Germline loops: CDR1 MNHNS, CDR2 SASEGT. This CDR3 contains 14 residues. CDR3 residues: CASNTGGASYEQYF.

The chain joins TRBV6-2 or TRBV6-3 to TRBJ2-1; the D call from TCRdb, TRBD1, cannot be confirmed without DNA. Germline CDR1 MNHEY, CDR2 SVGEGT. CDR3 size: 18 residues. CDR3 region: CASSYKGRGGSLENEQFF.

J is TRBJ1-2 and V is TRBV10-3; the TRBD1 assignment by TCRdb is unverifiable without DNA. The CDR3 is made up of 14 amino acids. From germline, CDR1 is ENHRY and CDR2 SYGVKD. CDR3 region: CAISESTDIYGYTF.

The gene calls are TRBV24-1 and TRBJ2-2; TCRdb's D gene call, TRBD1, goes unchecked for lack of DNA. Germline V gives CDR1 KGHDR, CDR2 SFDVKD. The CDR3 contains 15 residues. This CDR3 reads CASQGGTGITGELFF.

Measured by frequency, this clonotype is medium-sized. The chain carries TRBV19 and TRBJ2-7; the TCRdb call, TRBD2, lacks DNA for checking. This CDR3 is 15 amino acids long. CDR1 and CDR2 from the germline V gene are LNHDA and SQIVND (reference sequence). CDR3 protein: CASSKGWEAPYEQYF.

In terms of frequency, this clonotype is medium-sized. CDR3 residues: CASTGSSAYEQYF. The chain has TRBV30 and TRBJ2-7. CDR3 length: 13 amino acids. Looked up from germline, CDR1 is GTSNPN and CDR2 is SVGIG (reference sequence). The full variable domain, completed using reference TRBV30 and TRBJ2-7, is SQTIHQWPATLVQPVGSPLSLECTVEGTSNPNLYWYRQAAGRGLQLLFYSVGIGQISSEVPQNLSASRPQDRQFILSSKKLLLSDSGFYLCASTGSSAYEQYFGPGTRLTVT.

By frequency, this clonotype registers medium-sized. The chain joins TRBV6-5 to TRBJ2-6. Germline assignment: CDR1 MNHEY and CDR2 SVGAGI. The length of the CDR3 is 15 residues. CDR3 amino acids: CASSYGRSGANVLTF.